These 30 T cell receptor beta chains were all obtained from the same sample, sequenced in a study of cytomegalovirus exposure and HLA in healthy donors. The assay was immunoSEQ multiplex PCR, and TCRdb's table has in-frame clones only and misses some. The repertoire holds over 85,000 clones, with about 93% as singletons. The source material was PBMCs. These receptors all stem from a woman under 40 in good health and CMV-seropositive.

This CDR3 is CASSGGVNTEAFF. The CDR3 nucleotides read TGCGCCAGCAGCGGAGGGGTAAACACTGAAGCTTTCTTT. This sequence joins TRBV5-1 and TRBJ1-1; D may be TRBD1 (5 bases). The CDR3 sequence is 13 residues long. Trimming left V 4 bases short and J 2 bases short, with 9 bases between. Germline CDR1 is SGHRS and CDR2 is YFSETQ. Looking up the rest from reference TRBV5-1 and TRBJ1-1 gives the full variable domain: KAGVTQTPRYLIKTRGQQVTLSCSPISGHRSVSWYQQTPGQGLQFLFEYFSETQRNKGNFPGRFSGRQFSNSRSEMNVSTLELGDSALYLCASSGGVNTEAFFGQGTRLTVV.

V and J are TRBV5-8 and TRBJ2-5, with TRBD1 matching over 7 bases. The CDR3 sequence is 14 residues long. The V and J ends lost 7 bases and 5 bases, in that order; junction bases with no gene match: 11. CDR1 is SGHTS, CDR2 YDEGEE, per germline. CDR3 coding DNA: TGTGCCAGCGACAACAACAGGGGTCGGGAGACCCAGTACTTC. It encodes CASDNNRGRETQYF.

The CDR3 loop reads CASSFVPQNTEAFF. DNA of the CDR3: TGTGCCAGCAGCTTCGTTCCACAGAACACTGAAGCTTTCTTT. The chain employs TRBV7-2 and TRBJ1-1; no clear D gene. Germline CDR1 and CDR2: SGHTA and FQGNSA. The CDR3 totals 14 residues. Trimming took off 3 bases at V and 1 base at J, with 9 bases between the two ends.

This clone was counted a few times. The chain carries TRBV2 and TRBJ2-7, with TRBD1 as a possible D gene (6 bases). The CDR3 is 14 amino acids. V lost 6 bases and J lost 7, with 19 bases in between. Germline CDR1 SNHLY, CDR2 FYNNEI. CDR3 protein: CASRKQGSLAEQYF. CDR3 DNA: TGTGCCAGCAGAAAACAGGGTTCCCTCGCAGAGCAGTACTTC.

The chain carries TRBV5-4 and TRBJ2-3, with 10 nucleotides matching TRBD1. The V gene end was trimmed by 7 bases and the J gene end by 4 bases; junction bases not matched to a gene: 12. Germline V gene data show CDR1 as SGHNT and CDR2 as YYREEE (reference sequence). The CDR3 covers 16 residues. The CDR3 nucleotides read TGTGCCAGCTCCCATCCCCGAGGACAGGGGGCAGATACGCAGTATTTT. As protein: CASSHPRGQGADTQYF.

The rearrangement links TRBV29-1 to TRBJ1-1, with TRBD1 matching over 9 bases. V lost 7 bases, J lost 0 bases, and 9 bases stayed unmatched. Germline CDR1 and CDR2: SQVTM and ANQGSEA. This CDR3 is 15 amino acids long. CDR3 nucleotide sequence: TGCAGCGGCAAGACCGGGACAGGGCTGAACACTGAAGCTTTCTTT. As protein: CSGKTGTGLNTEAFF.

The chain links TRBV9 to TRBJ1-1, with no clear D. CDR1 and CDR2 from the germline V gene are SGDLS and YYNGEE. Trimming removed 6 bases from V and 1 base from J, with 19 bases in between. CDR3 length: 16 residues. The CDR3 spells CASKGGGNLENTEAFF. The DNA of the CDR3 is TGTGCCAGCAAAGGAGGCGGCAACCTTGAGAACACTGAAGCTTTCTTT. The full variable domain, its missing parts supplied by reference TRBV9 and TRBJ1-1, is DSGVTQTPKHLITATGQRVTLRCSPRSGDLSVYWYQQSLDQGLQFLIQYYNGEERAKGNILERFSAQQFPDLHSELNLSSLELGDSALYFCASKGGGNLENTEAFFGQGTRLTVV.

This clone was seen just once. J is TRBJ2-3 and V is TRBV7-9, with D perhaps TRBD2 (5 bases). The CDR3 totals 16 residues. V was pared by 5 bases and J by 5 bases, with 20 bases between. Germline V gene sequence: CDR1 SEHNR, CDR2 FQNEAQ (reference sequence). The CDR3 spells CASSPVVGLARDTQYF. As DNA, the CDR3 is TGTGCCAGCAGCCCCGTTGTCGGGCTAGCTAGAGATACGCAGTATTTT.

This clone was seen only once. The chain links TRBV19 to TRBJ2-3, with a possible D match to TRBD2 (5 bases). The CDR3 is made up of 15 amino acids. V lost 3 bases and J lost 1, with 11 bases in between. CDR1 and CDR2 from the germline V gene are LNHDA and SQIVND (reference sequence). CDR3 sequence reads: CASSIDGAGTDTQYF. CDR3 nucleotide sequence: TGTGCCAGTAGTATTGACGGAGCGGGCACAGATACGCAGTATTTT. Full variable domain (rest looked up from reference TRBV19 and TRBJ2-3): DGGITQSPKYLFRKEGQNVTLSCEQNLNHDAMYWYRQDPGQGLRLIYYSQIVNDFQKGDIAEGYSVSREKKESFPLTVTSAQKNPTAFYLCASSIDGAGTDTQYFGPGTRLTVL.

The chain uses TRBV15 and TRBJ2-1; 9 bases line up with TRBD2. Germline CDR1 LNHNV, CDR2 YYDKDF (reference sequence). The CDR3 spans 15 residues. V shed 0 bases, J shed 8 bases, and the junction held 5 bases outside the gene matches. The CDR3 here is CATSRDLAGTDEQFF. CDR3 nucleotides: TGTGCCACCAGCAGAGATCTAGCGGGAACCGATGAGCAGTTCTTC. Full variable domain (missing parts from reference TRBV15 and TRBJ2-1): DAMVIQNPRYQVTQFGKPVTLSCSQTLNHNVMYWYQQKSSQAPKLLFHYYDKDFNNEADTPDNFQSRRPNTSFCFLDIRSPGLGDTAMYLCATSRDLAGTDEQFFGPGTRLTVL.

The chain couples TRBV11-2 to TRBJ2-7, with D maybe TRBD1 (6 bases). This CDR3 comprises 18 residues. Deletions cut 1 base from V and 3 bases from J, with 22 bases between. Germline V gene sequence: CDR1 SGHAT, CDR2 FQNNGV. The CDR3 sequence: CASSLAPMGARAYYEQYF. CDR3 sequence (DNA): TGTGCCAGCAGCTTAGCCCCTATGGGGGCGCGGGCTTACTACGAGCAGTACTTC.

The chain uses TRBV13 and TRBJ1-4; TRBD1 matches at 7 bases. J gave up 4 bases and V 5 bases, and 4 bases lay outside the gene matches. The CDR3 runs 14 residues. Germline lookup yields CDR1 PRHDT and CDR2 FYEKMQ (reference sequence). The CDR3 nucleotides are TGTGCCAGCAGCCCCGGGACAGATAATGAAAAACTGTTTTTT. Its protein product is CASSPGTDNEKLFF. The full variable domain, with the rest looked up from reference TRBV13 and TRBJ1-4, is AAGVIQSPRHLIKEKRETATLKCYPIPRHDTVYWYQQGPGQDPQFLISFYEKMQSDKGSIPDRFSAQQFSDYHSELNMSSLELGDSALYFCASSPGTDNEKLFFGSGTQLSVL.

The V gene is TRBV15, the J gene TRBJ2-2, with D perhaps TRBD1 (5 bases). V was trimmed by 1 base and J by 5 bases, leaving 11 bases between them. This CDR3 is built from 15 residues. Germline V gene data show CDR1 as LNHNV and CDR2 as YYDKDF (reference sequence). CDR3 in amino acids: CATSRGGGSTGELFF. The CDR3 coding sequence is TGTGCCACCAGCAGAGGGGGCGGATCAACCGGGGAGCTGTTTTTT. Complete variable domain (other parts from reference TRBV15 and TRBJ2-2): DAMVIQNPRYQVTQFGKPVTLSCSQTLNHNVMYWYQQKSSQAPKLLFHYYDKDFNNEADTPDNFQSRRPNTSFCFLDIRSPGLGDTAMYLCATSRGGGSTGELFFGEGSRLTVL.

This clone was seen more than once but under ten times. CDR3 sequence: CASSESGSLRSDINEQFF. CDR3 DNA sequence: TGCGCCAGCAGTGAGTCCGGGAGTTTACGGAGCGATATAAATGAGCAGTTCTTC. The V and J genes are TRBV10-2 and TRBJ2-1; D is perhaps TRBD2 (6 bases). V was trimmed by 0 bases and J by 7 bases, leaving 22 bases between them. The CDR3 contains 18 residues. Germline V gene lookup returns CDR1 WSHSY and CDR2 SAAADI.

This chain joins TRBV19 and TRBJ2-4; 12 bases align to TRBD2. J was trimmed by 6 bases and V by 5 bases; bases with no gene match: 8. The CDR3 is 16 amino acids. CDR1 and CDR2 (germline): LNHDA, SQIVND (reference sequence). For the CDR3, the DNA is TGTGCCAGTAGTCCGGAACTAGCGGGAGGTCTAAACATTCAGTACTTC. Translating gives CASSPELAGGLNIQYF.

The genes are TRBV27 and TRBJ2-2, with 15 bases matching TRBD2. The CDR3 sequence is 17 residues long. The germline V gene has CDR1 MNHEY and CDR2 SMNVEV (reference sequence). With V trimmed by 6 bases and J by 7 bases, 9 bases remained unmatched. The CDR3 DNA reads as TGTGCCAGCAGCCCAAGCGGACTAGCGGGAGGGGGCGGGGAGCTGTTTTTT. Protein sequence: CASSPSGLAGGGGELFF.

The chain couples TRBV9 to TRBJ2-1, with TRBD2 identical over 13 bases. Germline lookup yields CDR1 SGDLS and CDR2 YYNGEE. The trim removed 3 bases at V and 12 bases at J, leaving 12 bases unmatched. The CDR3 sequence is 16 residues long. The CDR3 region is CASSAPEGTSGTGQFF. In DNA form, the CDR3 reads TGTGCCAGCAGCGCTCCCGAGGGGACTAGCGGGACCGGGCAGTTCTTC.

The rearrangement joins TRBV4-3 to TRBJ2-7; TRBD2 might be the D (5 bases). The V gene's germline CDR1 is LGHNA and CDR2 YSLEER. The CDR3 sequence is 16 residues long. The ends were cut back, 0 bases at V and 3 bases at J, with 15 bases in the middle. This CDR3 is CASSQDLGGLSYEQYF. DNA of the CDR3: TGCGCCAGCAGCCAAGATCTAGGTGGACTGAGCTACGAGCAGTACTTC.

V gene TRBV7-9 combines with J gene TRBJ2-2; 10 positions agree with TRBD2. The J segment lost 4 bases and the V segment lost 5 bases, leaving 7 bases of the junction unmatched. The CDR3 totals 16 residues. Germline CDR1 and CDR2: SEHNR and FQNEAQ (reference sequence). The CDR3 nucleotides are TGTGCCAGCAGCGACCCCGGGACTAGCGTCACCGGGGAGCTGTTTTTT. It translates to CASSDPGTSVTGELFF.

The chain combines TRBV11-2 with TRBJ1-5; the match to TRBD1 covers 7 bases. J gave up 3 bases and V 5 bases, and 4 bases lay outside the gene matches. Germline V gene lookup returns CDR1 SGHAT and CDR2 FQNNGV. The CDR3 covers 14 residues. This CDR3 reads CASSLQGNNQPQHF. The CDR3 nucleotides read TGTGCCAGCAGCCTACAGGGGAACAATCAGCCCCAGCATTTT.

The chain couples TRBV27 to TRBJ2-1; 10 bases are shared with TRBD2. Per germline, CDR1 MNHEY and CDR2 SMNVEV (reference sequence). Losses at the gene ends were 4 bases for V and 4 bases for J; bases not matched to a gene: 10. There are 17 residues in the CDR3. The chain's CDR3 is CASSSPSLAGAYNEQFF. The DNA of the CDR3 is TGTGCCAGCAGTTCCCCCTCCCTAGCGGGAGCTTACAATGAGCAGTTCTTC.

The V and J genes are TRBV30 and TRBJ1-1; D ambiguous. V shed 4 bases and J shed 1 base, with 13 bases lying between them. This CDR3 is 14 amino acids long. CDR1 and CDR2 from the germline V gene are GTSNPN and SVGIG (reference sequence). The CDR3 coding sequence is TGTGCCTGGATCGTTAGGAGCAGGAACACTGAAGCTTTCTTT. It is translated as CAWIVRSRNTEAFF.

The chain recombines TRBV2 with TRBJ1-5, with D hard to call. V lost 8 bases and J lost 7, with 18 bases in between. The CDR3 totals 14 residues. Germline CDR1 reads SNHLY; CDR2 reads FYNNEI. The CDR3 loop reads CASSTSGGGQPQHF. CDR3 sequence (DNA): TGTGCCAGCTCCACCTCAGGAGGAGGGCAGCCCCAGCATTTT.

The rearrangement uses TRBV5-4 and TRBJ2-7; TRBD2 might be the D (6 bases). The CDR3 has 15 amino acids. The germline gives CDR1 SGHNT, CDR2 YYREEE (reference sequence). Trimming cost V 0 bases and J 4 bases, with 14 bases left between them. CDR3 region: CASSLGGAGSYEQYF. The DNA for the CDR3 is TGTGCCAGCAGCTTGGGAGGAGCGGGTAGTTACGAGCAGTACTTC.

This clone showed up just once. The rearrangement joins TRBV28 to TRBJ1-3; D ambiguous. The ends were cut back, 2 bases at V and 3 bases at J, with 5 bases in the middle. Germline V gives CDR1 MDHEN, CDR2 SYDVKM. The CDR3 is 13 residues long. The chain's CDR3 is CASSLVSGNTIYF. Written as DNA, the CDR3 is TGTGCCAGCAGTTTAGTCAGTGGAAACACCATATATTTT. The full variable domain, its missing parts supplied by reference TRBV28 and TRBJ1-3, is DVKVTQSSRYLVKRTGEKVFLECVQDMDHENMFWYRQDPGLGLRLIYFSYDVKMKEKGDIPEGYSVSREKKERFSLILESASTNQTSMYLCASSLVSGNTIYFGEGSWLTVV.

The gene calls are TRBV6-1 and TRBJ2-1, with D tentatively TRBD1 (6 bases). Looked up from germline, CDR1 is MNHNS and CDR2 is SASEGT. Deletions cut 8 bases from V and 6 bases from J, with 20 bases between. The CDR3 runs 15 residues. CDR3: CASGGGPQDPNEQFF. The CDR3 coding sequence is TGTGCCAGCGGGGGCGGGCCCCAAGACCCCAATGAGCAGTTCTTC.

The V call is TRBV28, the J call TRBJ2-1; 9 bases align to TRBD2. Trimming at V came to 6 bases and at J to 1 base, leaving 4 bases not matched to a gene. Germline V CDR1 and CDR2: MDHEN, SYDVKM. The CDR3 covers 15 residues. This chain's CDR3 is CASRGGRVSYNEQFF. CDR3 DNA: TGTGCCAGCAGAGGCGGGAGGGTATCCTACAATGAGCAGTTCTTC.

V usage is TRBV28 and J usage is TRBJ2-7; D unclear. V was clipped by 7 bases and J by 3 bases, with 22 bases between them. This CDR3 region has 16 residues. Germline V gene lookup returns CDR1 MDHEN and CDR2 SYDVKM. CDR3 bases: TGTGCCAGCACCCCCCGGCAGTGGCAGGTCAACTACGAGCAGTACTTC. This encodes CASTPRQWQVNYEQYF.

This chain uses TRBV28 with TRBJ2-3; 16 bases align to TRBD2. Per the germline V gene, CDR1 is MDHEN and CDR2 is SYDVKM. V was pared by 7 bases and J by 2 bases, with 9 bases of the junction left unmatched. This CDR3 has 18 amino acids. The CDR3 loop is CASTDPGLAGGITDTQYF. DNA for the CDR3: TGTGCCAGCACTGATCCGGGACTAGCGGGAGGGATCACAGATACGCAGTATTTT.

The V call is TRBV5-8, the J call TRBJ2-3; D may be TRBD1 (5 bases). The germline V and J ends were trimmed by 2 bases and 1 base, with 14 bases remaining between them. The CDR3 has 16 residues. Per the germline V gene, CDR1 is SGHTS and CDR2 is YDEGEE. This CDR3 is CASSFGLTVGTDTQYF. The CDR3 DNA is TGTGCCAGCAGCTTCGGGTTGACAGTTGGCACAGATACGCAGTATTTT.